The subject of this entry is one T cell receptor (beta chain). Its recognized antigen is unknown. No base quality values were provided; no much bigger clone lies one nucleotide off. Patients had resection for either synchronous oligometastatic disease or delayed recurrence of a solitary brain metastasis. To avoid including cancers other than NSCLC, any patient with a history of multiple malignancies was excluded. Tumor areas were macrodissected from roughly 5 deparaffinized 8.5 to 10 um unstained sections guided by marked H&E slides. Every specimen was formalin-fixed and paraffin-embedded (FFPE). The AllPrep DNA/RNA FFPE Kit was used for extraction of genomic DNA. The data are from a study of T cells in lung cancer brain metastases (dated by TCRdb to 2016 to 2019). Concerning the study at large: Of the approximately 22 patients, seventeen had a history of tobacco use, with a median of roughly 38 pack-years. Primary and metastatic specimens both had an average DNA integrity number of 3.5 to 4.5, with no significant difference between the two sites. Nine tenths of the roughly 20 patients received no interval therapy between primary and metastasis resection. Patients had a median age at first diagnosis of 55 to 70 years, with 8 or 9 males and about a dozen females. TCR beta CDR3 repertoires were compared between fully resected primary non-small cell lung cancers and paired brain metastases. Median interval between primary and brain metastasis specimen acquisition was under 350 days. The cohort comprised some 20 patients contributing 40 specimens, one primary lung lesion and one brain metastasis each. Broader findings and caveats from the paper: Most clones were lesion-specific, with limited overlap between paired lesions (mean Morisita index about 0.25). In brain metastases, the ten most abundant clones accounted for a significantly larger fraction of the repertoire than in primaries, a finding that suggests clonal expansion. Brain metastases contained significantly fewer unique productive clones than the paired primaries (median around 1,500 versus 4,400). Effects of preoperative corticosteroids on T cell infiltration in brain metastases could not be controlled. Retrieval of the complete infiltrating T cell repertoire may have been prevented by DNA fragmentation in FFPE samples.

Between roughly 2.24 and 4.92 ug genomic DNA was input per sample, with paired samples receiving equal DNA input. TCR beta libraries were constructed with the immunoSEQ hsTCRbeta Kit, with multiplexed V and J gene primers used across two PCR steps. Pooled libraries, together with positive and negative controls, were sequenced on an Illumina MiSeq with a 100-cycle paired-end protocol. Under the source paper's analysis protocol: The immunoSEQ vendor processed the raw data into normalized, annotated TCR beta repertoire reports. Richness was counted as unique clones by nucleotide sequence, and total richness was extrapolated with the iChao1 and Efron-Thisted estimators. Paired lesions were characterized and compared using Pielou's evenness, Simpson's index, top-ten clone proportional abundance, and the Morisita overlap index. TCRdb stores this immuneACCESS table with in-frame sequences only. Part of the clones is absent; in the studies checked, under half of the shortfall reflects unresolved V genes, and no reason is known for the rest. For V, J and clone size, that table is used; D and trimming come from the DNA. This sample holds some 1,700 clones; roughly four fifths were observed only once. Of the sample, 6% to 8% is held by the ten largest clones.

CDR1 and CDR2 were assigned from the germline V gene as SGHRS and YFSETQ. V has 3 bases trimmed and J has 0 bases trimmed; junction bases matching no gene number 8. The CDR3 contains 16 residues, cysteine and phenylalanine counted. Just CDR3 DNA is preserved here, 48 bases in frame from base 1. The sequence links TRBV5-1 to TRBJ1-1; 7 bases in between match TRBD1. The material sequenced was tumor tissue from the primary lung tumor. The sample's cell subset or site, from its label and the paper: primary lung cancer lesion. The clonotype comes from a man in his 70s with non-small cell lung cancer. The DNA sequence reads TGCGCCAGCAGCTACGGACAGGTCCAAATGAACACTGAAGCTTTCTTT. It encodes CASSYGQVQMNTEAFF. Extended through the reference TRBV5-1 and TRBJ1-1 proteins, this CDR3 yields the full variable domain: KAGVTQTPRYLIKTRGQQVTLSCSPISGHRSVSWYQQTPGQGLQFLFEYFSETQRNKGNFPGRFSGRQFSNSRSEMNVSTLELGDSALYLCASSYGQVQMNTEAFFGQGTRLTVV.